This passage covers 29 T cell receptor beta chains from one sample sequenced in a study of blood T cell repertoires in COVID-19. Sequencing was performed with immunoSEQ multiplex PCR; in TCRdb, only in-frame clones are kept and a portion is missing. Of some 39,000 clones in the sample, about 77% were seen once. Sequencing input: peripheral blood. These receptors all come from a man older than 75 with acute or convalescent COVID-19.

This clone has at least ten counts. The CDR3 DNA sequence: TGTGCCAGCAGCGTAGGGGTAGCGGGGCATGAGCAGTACTTC. Its translation is CASSVGVAGHEQYF. The rearrangement links TRBV9 to TRBJ2-7; 8 positions agree with TRBD2. This CDR3 is built from 14 residues. The J segment lost 7 bases and the V segment lost 0 bases, leaving 6 bases of the junction unmatched. The germline gives CDR1 SGDLS, CDR2 YYNGEE. The whole variable domain, remainder taken from reference TRBV9 and TRBJ2-7, is DSGVTQTPKHLITATGQRVTLRCSPRSGDLSVYWYQQSLDQGLQFLIQYYNGEERAKGNILERFSAQQFPDLHSELNLSSLELGDSALYFCASSVGVAGHEQYFGPGTRLTVT.

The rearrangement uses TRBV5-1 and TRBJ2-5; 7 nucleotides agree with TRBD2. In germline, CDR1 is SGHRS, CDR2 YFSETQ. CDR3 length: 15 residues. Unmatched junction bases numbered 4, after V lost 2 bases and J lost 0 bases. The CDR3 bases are TGCGCCAGCAGCTTTGGGGGGGAGAACCAAGAGACCCAGTACTTC. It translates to CASSFGGENQETQYF.

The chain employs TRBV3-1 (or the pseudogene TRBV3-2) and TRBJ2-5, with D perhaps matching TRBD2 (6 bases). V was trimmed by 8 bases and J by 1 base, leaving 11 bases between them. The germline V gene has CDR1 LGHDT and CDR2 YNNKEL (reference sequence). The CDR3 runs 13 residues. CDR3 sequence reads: CASSQGLQETQYF. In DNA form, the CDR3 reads TGTGCCAGCTCCCAGGGACTCCAAGAGACCCAGTACTTC.

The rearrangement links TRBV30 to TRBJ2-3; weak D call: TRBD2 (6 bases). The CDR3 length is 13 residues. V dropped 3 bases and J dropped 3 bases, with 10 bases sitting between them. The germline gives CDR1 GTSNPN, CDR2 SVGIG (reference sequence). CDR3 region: CAWSLGGTDTQYF. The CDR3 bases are TGTGCCTGGAGCCTCGGGGGAACAGATACGCAGTATTTT.

The CDR3 here is CASSSHRPGSYEQYF. The CDR3 bases are TGTGCCAGCAGTTCCCACCGTCCGGGTTCCTACGAGCAGTACTTC. J is TRBJ2-7 and V is TRBV13; no reliable D call. Germline CDR1 reads PRHDT; CDR2 reads FYEKMQ (reference sequence). CDR3 length equals 15 residues. The germline V and J ends were trimmed by 6 bases and 1 base, with 16 bases remaining between them.

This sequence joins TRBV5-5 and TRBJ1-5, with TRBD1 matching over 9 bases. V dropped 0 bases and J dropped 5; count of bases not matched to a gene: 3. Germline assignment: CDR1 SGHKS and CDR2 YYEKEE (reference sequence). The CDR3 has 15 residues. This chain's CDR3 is CASSLGTGEYQPQHF. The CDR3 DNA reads TGTGCCAGCAGCTTGGGGACAGGGGAGTATCAGCCCCAGCATTTT.

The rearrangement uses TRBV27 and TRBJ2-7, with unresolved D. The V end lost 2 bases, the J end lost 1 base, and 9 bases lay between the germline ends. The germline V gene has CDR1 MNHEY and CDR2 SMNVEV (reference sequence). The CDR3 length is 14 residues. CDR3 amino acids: CASSLASTSYEQYF. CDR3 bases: TGTGCCAGCAGTTTAGCCAGTACATCCTACGAGCAGTACTTC.

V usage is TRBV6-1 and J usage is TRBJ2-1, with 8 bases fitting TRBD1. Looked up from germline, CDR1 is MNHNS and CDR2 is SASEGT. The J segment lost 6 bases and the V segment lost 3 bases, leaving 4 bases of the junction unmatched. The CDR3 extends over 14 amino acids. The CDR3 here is CASSEGTGFNEQFF. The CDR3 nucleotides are TGTGCCAGCAGTGAGGGGACAGGTTTCAATGAGCAGTTCTTC.

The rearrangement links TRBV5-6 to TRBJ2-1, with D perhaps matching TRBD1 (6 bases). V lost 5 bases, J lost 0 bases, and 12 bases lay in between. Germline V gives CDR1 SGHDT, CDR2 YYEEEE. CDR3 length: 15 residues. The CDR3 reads CASSRDKSSYNEQFF. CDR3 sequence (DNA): TGTGCCAGCAGTCGGGACAAGAGCTCCTACAATGAGCAGTTCTTC.

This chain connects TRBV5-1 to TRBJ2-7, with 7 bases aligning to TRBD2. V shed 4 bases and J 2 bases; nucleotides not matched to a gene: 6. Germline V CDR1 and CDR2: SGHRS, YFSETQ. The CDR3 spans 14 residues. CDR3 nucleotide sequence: TGCGCCAGCAGCGGGGAGGGTCTTCCCTACGAGCAGTACTTC. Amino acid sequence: CASSGEGLPYEQYF.

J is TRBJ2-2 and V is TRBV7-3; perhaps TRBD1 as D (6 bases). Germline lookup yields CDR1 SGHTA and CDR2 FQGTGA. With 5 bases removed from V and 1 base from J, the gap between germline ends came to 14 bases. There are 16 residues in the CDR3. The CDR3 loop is CASSPPEGGNTGELFF. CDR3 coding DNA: TGTGCCAGCAGCCCACCGGAAGGGGGGAACACCGGGGAGCTGTTTTTT.

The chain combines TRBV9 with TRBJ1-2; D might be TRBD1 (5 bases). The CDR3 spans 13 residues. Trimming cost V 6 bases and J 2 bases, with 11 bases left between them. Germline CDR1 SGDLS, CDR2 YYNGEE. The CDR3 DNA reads TGTGCCAGCATCTCGGGGGACAACTATGGCTACACCTTC. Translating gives CASISGDNYGYTF. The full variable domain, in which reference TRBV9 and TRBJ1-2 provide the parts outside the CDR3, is DSGVTQTPKHLITATGQRVTLRCSPRSGDLSVYWYQQSLDQGLQFLIQYYNGEERAKGNILERFSAQQFPDLHSELNLSSLELGDSALYFCASISGDNYGYTFGSGTRLTVV.

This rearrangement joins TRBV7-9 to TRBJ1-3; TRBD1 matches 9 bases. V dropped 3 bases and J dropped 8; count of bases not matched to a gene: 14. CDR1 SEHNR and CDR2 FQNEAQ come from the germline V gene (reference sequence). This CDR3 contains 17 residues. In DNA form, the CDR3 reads TGTGCCAGCAGCTTCACAGGGGGCACCCCGCACGGGGACACCATATATTTT. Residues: CASSFTGGTPHGDTIYF.

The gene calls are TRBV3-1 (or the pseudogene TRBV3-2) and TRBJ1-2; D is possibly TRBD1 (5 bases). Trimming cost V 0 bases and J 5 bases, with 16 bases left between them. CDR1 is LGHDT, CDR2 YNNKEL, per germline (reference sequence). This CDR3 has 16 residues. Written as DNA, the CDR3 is TGTGCCAGCAGCCAAGATCTCCGGGGGTTGGGGTATGGCTACACCTTC. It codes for CASSQDLRGLGYGYTF.

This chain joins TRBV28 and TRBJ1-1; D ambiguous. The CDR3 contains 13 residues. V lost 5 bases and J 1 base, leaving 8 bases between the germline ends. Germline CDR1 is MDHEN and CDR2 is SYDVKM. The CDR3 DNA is TGTGCCAGCAGTGCCGGGTGGAACACTGAAGCTTTCTTT. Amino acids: CASSAGWNTEAFF.

The CDR3 DNA follows: TGTGCCAGCTCCTTGGGGACTAGAGGAAAGTACGAGCAGTACTTC. Amino acid sequence: CASSLGTRGKYEQYF. The chain employs TRBV27 and TRBJ2-7, with 8 bases identical to TRBD2. V trimming: 8 bases; J trimming: 4 bases; junction bases outside the gene matches: 13. The CDR3 runs to 15 residues. Per germline, CDR1 MNHEY and CDR2 SMNVEV (reference sequence).

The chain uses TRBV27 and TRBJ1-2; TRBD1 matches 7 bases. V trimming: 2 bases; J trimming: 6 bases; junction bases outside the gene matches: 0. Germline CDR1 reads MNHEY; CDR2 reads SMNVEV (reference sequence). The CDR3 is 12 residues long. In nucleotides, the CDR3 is TGTGCCAGCAGTTTAACAGGGGATGGCTACACCTTC. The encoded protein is CASSLTGDGYTF.

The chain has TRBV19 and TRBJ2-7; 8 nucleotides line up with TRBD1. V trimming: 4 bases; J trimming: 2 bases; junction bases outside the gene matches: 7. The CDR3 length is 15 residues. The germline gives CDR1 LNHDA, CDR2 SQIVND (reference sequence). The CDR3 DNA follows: TGTGCCAGTAGTAAGGCCGGGACAGGACCCTACGAGCAGTACTTC. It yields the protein CASSKAGTGPYEQYF.

The chain's CDR3 is CASSPFRDSYEQYF. DNA of the CDR3: TGTGCCAGCTCACCATTCCGGGACAGCTACGAGCAGTACTTC. The chain has TRBV18 and TRBJ2-7, with 7 bases aligning to TRBD1. This CDR3 is built from 14 residues. Germline-derived CDR1 and CDR2 are KGHSH and LQKENI. V shed 2 bases, J shed 3 bases, and the junction held 4 bases outside the gene matches. The full variable domain, with the rest looked up from reference TRBV18 and TRBJ2-7, is NAGVMQNPRHLVRRRGQEARLRCSPMKGHSHVYWYRQLPEEGLKFMVYLQKENIIDESGMPKERFSAEFPKEGPSILRIQQVVRGDSAAYFCASSPFRDSYEQYFGPGTRLTVT.

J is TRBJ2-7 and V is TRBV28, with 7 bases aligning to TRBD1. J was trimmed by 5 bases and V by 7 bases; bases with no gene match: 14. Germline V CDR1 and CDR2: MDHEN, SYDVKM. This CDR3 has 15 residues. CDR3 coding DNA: TGTGCCAGCATTCTTAGGGGGCAGGGGACCCACGAGCAGTACTTC. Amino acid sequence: CASILRGQGTHEQYF.

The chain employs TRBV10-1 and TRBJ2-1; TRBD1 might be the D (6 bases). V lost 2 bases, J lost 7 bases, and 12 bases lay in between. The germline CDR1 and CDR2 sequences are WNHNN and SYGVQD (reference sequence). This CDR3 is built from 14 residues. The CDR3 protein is CASSEQTGLNEQFF. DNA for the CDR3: TGCGCCAGCAGTGAGCAGACAGGTTTAAATGAGCAGTTCTTC.

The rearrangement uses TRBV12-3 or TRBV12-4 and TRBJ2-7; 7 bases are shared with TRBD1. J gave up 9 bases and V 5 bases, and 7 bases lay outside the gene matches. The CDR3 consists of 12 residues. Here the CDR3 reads CASSGTVFGQYF. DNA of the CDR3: TGTGCCAGCAGTGGGACAGTTTTTGGGCAGTACTTC.

This chain's CDR3 is CASRREQGSIYNSPLHF. CDR3 nucleotides: TGCGCCAGCAGACGCGAACAGGGATCGATCTATAATTCACCCCTCCACTTT. The rearrangement joins TRBV10-2 to TRBJ1-6; a weak D match, TRBD1 (6 bases). The CDR3 has 17 residues. V was shortened by 6 bases and J by 3 bases, with 18 bases between the two germline ends. The germline V gene encodes CDR1 WSHSY and CDR2 SAAADI.

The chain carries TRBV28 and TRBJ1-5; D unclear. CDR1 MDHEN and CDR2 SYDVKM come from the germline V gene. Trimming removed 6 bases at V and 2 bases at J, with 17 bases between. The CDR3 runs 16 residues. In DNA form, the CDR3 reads TGTGCCAGCAGGCTCCGTGAGCTGGTGGGCAATCAGCCCCAGCATTTT. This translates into CASRLRELVGNQPQHF.

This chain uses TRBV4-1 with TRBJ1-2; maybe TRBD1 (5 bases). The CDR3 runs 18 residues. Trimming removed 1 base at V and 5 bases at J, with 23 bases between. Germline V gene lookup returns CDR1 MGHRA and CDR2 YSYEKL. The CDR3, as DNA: TGCGCCAGCAGCCAAGGAGGGGTCATGGGGGAGGAGATTTATGGCTACACCTTC. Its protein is CASSQGGVMGEEIYGYTF.

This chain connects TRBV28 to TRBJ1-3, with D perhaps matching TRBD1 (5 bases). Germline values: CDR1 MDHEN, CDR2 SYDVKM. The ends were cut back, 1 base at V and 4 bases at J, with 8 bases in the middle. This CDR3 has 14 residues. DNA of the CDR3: TGTGCCAGCAGTTTATTATCAGGGGGAAACACCATATATTTT. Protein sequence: CASSLLSGGNTIYF. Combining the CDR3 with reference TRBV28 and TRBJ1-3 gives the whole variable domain DVKVTQSSRYLVKRTGEKVFLECVQDMDHENMFWYRQDPGLGLRLIYFSYDVKMKEKGDIPEGYSVSREKKERFSLILESASTNQTSMYLCASSLLSGGNTIYFGEGSWLTVV.

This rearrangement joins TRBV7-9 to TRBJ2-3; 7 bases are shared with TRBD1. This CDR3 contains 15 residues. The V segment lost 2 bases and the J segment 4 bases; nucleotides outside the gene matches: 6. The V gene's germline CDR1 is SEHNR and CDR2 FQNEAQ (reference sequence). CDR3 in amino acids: CASSLIGTVADTQYF. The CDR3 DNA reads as TGTGCCAGCAGCTTAATCGGGACAGTTGCAGATACGCAGTATTTT.

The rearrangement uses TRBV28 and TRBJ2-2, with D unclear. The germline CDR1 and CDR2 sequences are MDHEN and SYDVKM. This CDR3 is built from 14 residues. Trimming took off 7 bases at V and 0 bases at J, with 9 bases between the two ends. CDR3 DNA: TGTGCCAGCACCTTTAGCCCGAACACCGGGGAGCTGTTTTTT. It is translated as CASTFSPNTGELFF.

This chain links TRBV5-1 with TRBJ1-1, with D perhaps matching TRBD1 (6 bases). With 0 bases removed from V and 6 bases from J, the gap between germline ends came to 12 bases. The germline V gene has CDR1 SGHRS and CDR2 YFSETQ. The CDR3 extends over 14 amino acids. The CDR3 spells CASSLVAGVPEAFF. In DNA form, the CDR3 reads TGCGCCAGCAGCTTGGTGGCAGGGGTCCCTGAAGCTTTCTTT.